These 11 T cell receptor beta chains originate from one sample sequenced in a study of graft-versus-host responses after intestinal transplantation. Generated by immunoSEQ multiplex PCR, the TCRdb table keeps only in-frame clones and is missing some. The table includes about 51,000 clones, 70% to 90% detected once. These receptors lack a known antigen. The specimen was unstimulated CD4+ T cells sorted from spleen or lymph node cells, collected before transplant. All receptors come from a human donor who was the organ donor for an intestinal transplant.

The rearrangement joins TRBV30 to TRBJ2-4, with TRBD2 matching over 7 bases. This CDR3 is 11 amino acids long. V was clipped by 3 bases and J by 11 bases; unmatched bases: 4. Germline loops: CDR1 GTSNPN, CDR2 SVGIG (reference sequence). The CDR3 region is CAWREREVQYF. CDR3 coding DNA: TGTGCCTGGAGGGAACGGGAGGTTCAGTACTTC.

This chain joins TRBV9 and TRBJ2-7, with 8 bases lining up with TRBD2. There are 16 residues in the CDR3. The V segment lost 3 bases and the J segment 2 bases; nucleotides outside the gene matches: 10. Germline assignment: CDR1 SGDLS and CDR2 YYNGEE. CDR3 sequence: CASSAHLAGYPYEQYF. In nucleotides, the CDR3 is TGTGCCAGCAGCGCCCATCTAGCGGGTTACCCCTACGAGCAGTACTTC.

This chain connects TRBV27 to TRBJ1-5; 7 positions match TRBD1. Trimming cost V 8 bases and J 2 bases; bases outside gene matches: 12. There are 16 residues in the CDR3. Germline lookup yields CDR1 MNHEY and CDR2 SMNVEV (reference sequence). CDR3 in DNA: TGTGCCAGCGGGCACCGAACAGGGGCGGGCAATCAGCCCCAGCATTTT. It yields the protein CASGHRTGAGNQPQHF.

CDR3 coding DNA: TGTGCCAGCAGTTTAGTCGTGAACACTGAAGCTTTCTTT. Translation: CASSLVVNTEAFF. This chain uses TRBV27 with TRBJ1-1, with no clear D. The CDR3 covers 13 residues. V lost 2 bases to trimming and J lost 0 bases, with 4 bases between them. Germline lookup yields CDR1 MNHEY and CDR2 SMNVEV (reference sequence).

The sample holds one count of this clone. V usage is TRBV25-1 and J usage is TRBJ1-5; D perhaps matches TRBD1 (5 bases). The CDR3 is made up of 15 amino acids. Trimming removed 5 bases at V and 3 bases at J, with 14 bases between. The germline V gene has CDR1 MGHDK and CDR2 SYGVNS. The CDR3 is CASSRGEGVNQPQHF. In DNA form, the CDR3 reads TGTGCCAGCAGTCGGGGGGAGGGAGTCAATCAGCCCCAGCATTTT.

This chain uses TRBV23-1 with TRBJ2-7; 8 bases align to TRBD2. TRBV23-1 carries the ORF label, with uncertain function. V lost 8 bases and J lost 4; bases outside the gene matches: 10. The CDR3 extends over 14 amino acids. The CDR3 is CASLDSGIVYEQYF. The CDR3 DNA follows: TGCGCCAGCCTAGATAGCGGGATAGTTTACGAGCAGTACTTC.

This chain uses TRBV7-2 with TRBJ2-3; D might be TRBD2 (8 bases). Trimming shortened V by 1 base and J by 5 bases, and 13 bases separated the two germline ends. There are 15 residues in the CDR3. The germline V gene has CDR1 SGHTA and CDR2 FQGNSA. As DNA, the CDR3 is TGTGCCAGCAGCTTAGACGGGAGGGACAGAGATACGCAGTATTTT. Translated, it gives CASSLDGRDRDTQYF.

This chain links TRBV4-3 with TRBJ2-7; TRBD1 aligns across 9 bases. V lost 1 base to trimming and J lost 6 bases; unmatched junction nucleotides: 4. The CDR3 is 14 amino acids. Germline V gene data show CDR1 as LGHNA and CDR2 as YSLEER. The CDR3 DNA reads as TGCGCCAGCAGCCAAGTGACAGGGGGACCCGAGCAGTACTTC. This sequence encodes CASSQVTGGPEQYF.

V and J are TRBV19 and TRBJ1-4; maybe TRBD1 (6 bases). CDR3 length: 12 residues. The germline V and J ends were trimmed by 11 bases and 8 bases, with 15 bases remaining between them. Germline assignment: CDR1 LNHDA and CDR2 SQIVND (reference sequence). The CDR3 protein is CAPSDRYEKLFF. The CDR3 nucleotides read TGTGCCCCCTCGGACAGATACGAAAAACTGTTTTTT.

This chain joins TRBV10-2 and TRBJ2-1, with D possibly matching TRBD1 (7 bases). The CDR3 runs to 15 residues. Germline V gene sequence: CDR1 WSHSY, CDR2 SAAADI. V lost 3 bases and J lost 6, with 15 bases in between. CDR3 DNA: TGCGCCAGCAGTGATAGGGAGGCAGGGGGCAATGAGCAGTTCTTC. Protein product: CASSDREAGGNEQFF.

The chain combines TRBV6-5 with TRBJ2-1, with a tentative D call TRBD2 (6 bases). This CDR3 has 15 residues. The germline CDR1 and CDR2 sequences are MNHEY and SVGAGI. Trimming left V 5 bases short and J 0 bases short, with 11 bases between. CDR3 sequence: CASSRAGSSYNEQFF. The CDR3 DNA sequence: TGTGCCAGCAGTCGAGCGGGCAGCTCCTACAATGAGCAGTTCTTC.